The T cell receptor (beta chain) described here comes from a study of blood T cells in healthy people across ages. To note about this clonotype: The antigen is not known.

A second PCR, run for roughly 7 to 11 cycles, used a sample-barcoded 5' primer plus a J-beta primer mix. TCRdb used MiXCR to reprocess the 5' RACE reads, holding one entry per CDR3 protein. The data hold 750,000 to 850,000 distinct CDR3 sequences, with 20% to 25% observed a single time. Broader study findings: Possibly, changes in expanded clonotypes were confounded because donor CMV status was unknown.

Trimming removed 2 bases from V and 1 base from J, with 16 bases in between. CDR1 is ENHRY, CDR2 SYGVKD, per germline. This CDR3 is 17 amino acids long. The same data also went into a second study, on T cells of mothers and their children. That report notes: Per mother, over 8.5 million TCR beta CDR3 reads were obtained; per child, approximately 3 million. Related pairs of mothers and children showed slightly higher, non-significant overlap versus unrelated pairs.

The sequence derives from a boy younger than 18 in good health. The chain has TRBV10-3 and TRBJ2-3; D is perhaps TRBD2 (6 bases). The sequenced material came from blood. The CDR3 DNA follows: TGTGCCATCAGTGAGAGACTAGGAGGGTCGGGCACAGATACGCAGTATTTT. The encoded protein is CAISERLGGSGTDTQYF.